This paragraph covers one TCR beta chain sequence. CDR3 length: 19 residues. The V end lost 3 bases, the J end lost 2 bases, and 23 bases lay between the germline ends. The V gene's germline CDR1 is MDHEN and CDR2 SYDVKM. Original processing methods: Amplified reference gene primers provided the basis for estimating nucleated cell counts. Data came from immunoSEQ multiplex PCR; TCRdb stores just in-frame clones and leaves some out. V and J calls and clone size are copied from that table; D and trimming were computed from the DNA. The data contain roughly 160,000 clones, almost 85% of them singletons. This sample was included in a study of blood T cell repertoires in COVID-19. At the level of the study: Acute-phase and convalescent COVID-19 samples originated in the United States, Italy and Spain. From T cells, B-cell-depleted T cells, or PBMCs came the material, which was cDNA or gDNA.

The source material was peripheral blood. The clonotype was recovered from a man younger than 35 with active or convalescent COVID-19. V gene TRBV28 combines with J gene TRBJ1-5, with a weak D call TRBD1 (5 bases). Here the CDR3 reads CASSFPLTSRDVGNQPQHF. The CDR3 DNA sequence: TGTGCCAGCAGTTTCCCCTTAACGAGCAGGGATGTGGGCAATCAGCCCCAGCATTTT.